This T cell receptor (beta chain) was observed in a study of Ad26.COV2.S vaccination and SARS-CoV-2 variants. Background on the study: Participants got Ad26.COV2.S intramuscularly, once or twice 56 days apart.

Libraries were prepared by immunoSEQ multiplex PCR; TCRdb keeps only in-frame clonotypes and omits some of them. The sample includes approximately 360,000 clones, 83% of them seen just once. Treatment described: some 20 received Ad26.COV2.S at low or high dose, single or two shots; about 5 received placebo; per-sample allocation not given. The study sampled participants on day 63 after the first vaccine or placebo injection. The sequence derives from a person aged 18-60 years who received the Ad26.COV2.S COVID-19 vaccine or a placebo. Specimen: peripheral blood, collected in a trial of Ad26.COV2.S vaccine versus placebo.

Written as DNA, the CDR3 is TGTGCCAGTAAAAGGGTGGCGGACCCAGATACGCAGTATTTT. The encoded protein is CASKRVADPDTQYF. The chain combines TRBV19 with TRBJ2-3; D remains ambiguous. The CDR3 runs to 14 residues. Trimming removed 7 bases from V and 4 bases from J, with 15 bases in between. Germline V lookup: CDR1 LNHDA, CDR2 SQIVND (reference sequence).